These 14 T cell receptor beta chains were all obtained from the same sample, sequenced in a study of blood T cell repertoires in COVID-19. Clones were sequenced by immunoSEQ multiplex PCR, and TCRdb holds only the in-frame ones, with some missing. The sample includes around 250,000 clones, more than 85% of them seen just once. The sample consisted of peripheral blood. These receptors originate from a woman in her 70s with active or convalescent COVID-19.

The chain is built from TRBV19 and TRBJ1-2; 8 bases are shared with TRBD1. Germline V gene lookup returns CDR1 LNHDA and CDR2 SQIVND (reference sequence). With 3 bases clipped from V and 6 bases from J, the junction kept 12 bases outside the gene matches. This CDR3 region has 16 residues. The CDR3 is CASSILLGTGPNGYTF. The CDR3 DNA sequence: TGTGCCAGTAGTATCCTCCTCGGGACAGGTCCGAATGGCTACACCTTC.

The V call is TRBV4-3, the J call TRBJ2-1; D is perhaps TRBD1 (6 bases). Trimming removed 0 bases at V and 7 bases at J, with 16 bases between. The germline CDR1 and CDR2 sequences are LGHNA and YSLEER. This CDR3 spans 16 amino acids. Written as DNA, the CDR3 is TGCGCCAGCAGCCAAGATCTGACAGGTGTCGGGAATGAGCAGTTCTTC. This sequence encodes CASSQDLTGVGNEQFF.

This sequence joins TRBV18 and TRBJ2-1; 7 nucleotides agree with TRBD2. The CDR3 sequence is 15 residues long. Per the germline V gene, CDR1 is KGHSH and CDR2 is LQKENI. The junction had 4 bases not matched to a gene; V was cut back by 5 bases and J by 0 bases. CDR3 in DNA: TGTGCCAGCTCAAATCGCGGGAGCTCCTACAATGAGCAGTTCTTC. Translation gives CASSNRGSSYNEQFF.

This clone was found once. V is TRBV5-1 and J is TRBJ1-1, with 10 bases matching TRBD1. The V and J ends lost 0 bases and 0 bases, in that order; junction bases with no gene match: 2. This CDR3 is built from 16 residues. Per germline, CDR1 SGHRS and CDR2 YFSETQ. Here the CDR3 DNA reads TGCGCCAGCAGCTTGGCGACAGGGGGCATGAACACTGAAGCTTTCTTT. This gives the protein CASSLATGGMNTEAFF.

This clone was counted between two and nine times. J is TRBJ1-1 and V is TRBV14; D uncertain. Per the germline V gene, CDR1 is SGHDN and CDR2 is FVKESK. The V gene lost 6 bases and the J gene lost 1 base, with 12 bases spanning the gap. The CDR3 runs to 14 residues. The DNA for the CDR3 is TGTGCCAGCAGAGAGGCGGACTGGAACACTGAAGCTTTCTTT. This codes for CASREADWNTEAFF.

This clone was found once. The chain has TRBV25-1 and TRBJ2-7; weak D call: TRBD2 (6 bases). Trimming cost V 10 bases and J 3 bases, with 16 bases left between them. The CDR3 is 13 amino acids. Germline CDR1 MGHDK, CDR2 SYGVNS. CDR3 DNA sequence: TGTGCCACCCTGCAGGGAGGTGACTACGAGCAGTACTTC. Residues: CATLQGGDYEQYF.

V and J are TRBV7-9 and TRBJ1-1; maybe TRBD1 (5 bases). This CDR3 is 13 amino acids long. The V end was cut by 1 base, the J end by 6 bases, with 9 bases between. Looked up from germline, CDR1 is SEHNR and CDR2 is FQNEAQ (reference sequence). CDR3 coding DNA: TGTGCCAGCAGCTTAGAAGTAGGGGCTGAAGCTTTCTTT. It codes for CASSLEVGAEAFF.

The chain couples TRBV6-1 to TRBJ2-3, with TRBD2 identical over 11 bases. This CDR3 has 14 residues. Germline lookup yields CDR1 MNHNS and CDR2 SASEGT. The ends lost 7 bases at V and 5 bases at J; junction bases unmatched: 5. The CDR3 region is CASIAGGNRDTQYF. CDR3 sequence (DNA): TGTGCCAGCATAGCGGGGGGGAACCGAGATACGCAGTATTTT.

This sequence joins TRBV6-4 and TRBJ1-2; D is undetermined. The CDR3 spans 12 residues. Germline V gene data show CDR1 as MRHNA and CDR2 as SNTAGT. The V end lost 0 bases, the J end lost 7 bases, and 6 bases lay between the germline ends. CDR3 sequence (DNA): TGTGCCAGCAGTGACTCGAGCTTTGGCTACACCTTC. This gives the protein CASSDSSFGYTF.

V usage is TRBV6-4 and J usage is TRBJ1-5, with D unresolved. From germline, CDR1 is MRHNA and CDR2 SNTAGT. The CDR3 has 13 residues. The germline V and J ends were trimmed by 6 bases and 7 bases, with 13 bases remaining between them. The CDR3 sequence: CASSPEGSQPQHF. The CDR3 DNA reads TGTGCCAGCAGCCCCGAGGGAAGCCAGCCCCAGCATTTT.

The V gene is TRBV7-6, the J gene TRBJ2-2; 7 nucleotides align to TRBD1. Germline V gene sequence: CDR1 SGHVS, CDR2 FNYEAQ. The CDR3 consists of 15 residues. J lost 6 bases, V lost 5 bases, and 9 bases had no gene match. CDR3 in amino acids: CASSMKGQTSGELFF. In DNA form, the CDR3 reads TGTGCCAGCAGCATGAAGGGACAGACCTCCGGGGAGCTGTTTTTT. The full variable domain, in which reference TRBV7-6 and TRBJ2-2 provide the parts outside the CDR3, is GAGVSQSPRYKVTKRGQDVALRCDPISGHVSLYWYRQALGQGPEFLTYFNYEAQQDKSGLPNDRFSAERPEGSISTLTIQRTEQRDSAMYRCASSMKGQTSGELFFGEGSRLTVL.

V usage is TRBV6-5 and J usage is TRBJ2-1; D might be TRBD2 (5 bases). This CDR3 is 16 amino acids long. The V end lost 4 bases, the J end lost 7 bases, and 20 bases lay between the germline ends. Per germline, CDR1 MNHEY and CDR2 SVGAGI. The CDR3: CASSSMDGKNFNEQFF. The CDR3 nucleotides read TGTGCCAGCAGTTCGATGGACGGGAAGAACTTTAATGAGCAGTTCTTC.

The V call is TRBV6-2 or TRBV6-3, the J call TRBJ1-2; D is uncertain. CDR3 length: 15 residues. The germline V gene has CDR1 MNHEY and CDR2 SVGEGT. Deletions cut 1 base from V and 10 bases from J, with 19 bases between. CDR3 in DNA: TGTGCCAGCAGTTACTTCTCTTCTACTTCGACTAACTACACCTTC. This codes for CASSYFSSTSTNYTF.

The chain has TRBV19 and TRBJ1-2, with a possible D match to TRBD1 (5 bases). CDR3 length: 15 amino acids. V gave up 7 bases and J gave up 4 bases, with 19 bases separating them. Germline CDR1 and CDR2: LNHDA and SQIVND (reference sequence). Here the CDR3 reads CASTPPLFQGYGYTF. CDR3 sequence (DNA): TGTGCCAGTACCCCACCGCTCTTTCAGGGCTATGGCTACACCTTC.